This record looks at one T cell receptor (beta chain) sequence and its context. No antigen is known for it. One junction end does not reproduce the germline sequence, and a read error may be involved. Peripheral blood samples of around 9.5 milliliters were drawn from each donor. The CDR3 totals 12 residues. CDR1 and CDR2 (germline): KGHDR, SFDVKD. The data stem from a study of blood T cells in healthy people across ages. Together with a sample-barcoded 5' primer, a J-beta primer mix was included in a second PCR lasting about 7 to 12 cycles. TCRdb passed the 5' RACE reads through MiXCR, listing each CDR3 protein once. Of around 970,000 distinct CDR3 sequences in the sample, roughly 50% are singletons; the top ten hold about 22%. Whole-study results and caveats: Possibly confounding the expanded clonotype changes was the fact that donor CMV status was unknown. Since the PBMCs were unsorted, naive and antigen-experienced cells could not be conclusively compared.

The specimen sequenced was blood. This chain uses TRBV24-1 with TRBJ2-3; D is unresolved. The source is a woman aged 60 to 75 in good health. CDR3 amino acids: CATGDLSRTQYF. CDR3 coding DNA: TGTGCCACCGGTGATTTAAGCCGGACGCAGTATTTT.